One and the same sample provided the 17 T cell receptor beta chains below, sequenced in a study of human T cells and chemical hapten exposure. Specified time point: healthy volunteer bleed at 6 weeks. The study extracted total RNA from unfractionated whole blood. TCRdb redid the calling of the RACE reads with MiXCR, one entry per CDR3 protein. The sample has fewer than 85,000 distinct CDR3 sequences; roughly 8.6% are singletons. Material: whole blood. The receptors come from a male donor in good health. Some clones in this sample may be carry-over from other donors' samples.

This clonotype was counted many times. V gene TRBV7-6 combines with J gene TRBJ2-1, with a possible D match to TRBD2 (6 bases). Germline loops: CDR1 SGHVS, CDR2 FNYEAQ. The CDR3 consists of 13 residues. V lost 3 bases and J lost 5, with 8 bases in between. The DNA for the CDR3 is TGTGCCAGCAGCTTTGGAGGGGACAATGAGCAGTTCTTC. Encoded protein: CASSFGGDNEQFF.

J is TRBJ2-1 and V is TRBV6-1; D not certain. Germline assignment: CDR1 MNHNS and CDR2 SASEGT. This CDR3 spans 16 amino acids. V lost 0 bases and J lost 1, with 10 bases in between. CDR3 nucleotide sequence: TGTGCCAGCAGTGAAGCGGGCCAGTATTCCTACAATGAGCAGTTCTTC. Protein: CASSEAGQYSYNEQFF.

CDR3 region: CASSLNRVYNSPLHF. DNA for the CDR3: TGTGCCAGCAGCTTGAACCGGGTCTATAATTCACCCCTCCACTTT. The J gene is TRBJ1-6, the V gene TRBV7-2; D call uncertain. Germline CDR1 reads SGHTA; CDR2 reads FQGNSA. V was clipped by 3 bases and J by 3 bases, with 9 bases between them. CDR3 length: 15 residues. The full variable domain, rest sourced from reference TRBV7-2 and TRBJ1-6, is GAGVSQSPSNKVTEKGKDVELRCDPISGHTALYWYRQSLGQGLEFLIYFQGNSAPDKSGLPSDRFSAERTGGSVSTLTIQRTQQEDSAVYLCASSLNRVYNSPLHFGNGTRLTVT.

This clonotype turned up a few times. The chain couples TRBV20-1 to TRBJ2-5; D is uncertain. Trimming removed 3 bases at V and 5 bases at J, with 7 bases between. Germline V gene data show CDR1 as DFQATT and CDR2 as SNEGSKA (reference sequence). This CDR3 has 11 residues. The CDR3 reads CSASLGETQYF. Here the CDR3 DNA reads TGCAGTGCTAGCCTGGGGGAGACCCAGTACTTC.

Many counts were recorded for this clonotype. V and J are TRBV11-2 and TRBJ2-3; 11 bases are a match to TRBD2. J lost 8 bases, V lost 6 bases, and 10 bases had no gene match. The CDR3 covers 15 residues. CDR1 is SGHAT and CDR2 is FQNNGV in the germline V gene. CDR3 in DNA: TGTGCCAGCAGAAGACTAGCGGGAAAGTGGGCTACGCAGTATTTT. Its translation is CASRRLAGKWATQYF.

This clonotype was observed a handful of times. The V gene is TRBV6-6, the J gene TRBJ1-2; TRBD1 agrees at 7 bases. Germline V lookup: CDR1 MNHNY, CDR2 SVGAGI (reference sequence). V shed 6 bases and J 0 bases; nucleotides not matched to a gene: 7. The CDR3 runs to 15 residues. CDR3 residues: CASRYTGATNYGYTF. For the CDR3, the DNA is TGTGCCAGCAGATACACAGGGGCGACTAACTATGGCTACACCTTC.

This clonotype has ten or more counts. This chain connects TRBV5-5 to TRBJ1-2, with D perhaps TRBD1 (5 bases). In germline, CDR1 is SGHKS, CDR2 YYEKEE (reference sequence). The CDR3 runs 14 residues. The V end was cut by 4 bases, the J end by 6 bases, with 16 bases between. CDR3 nucleotides: TGTGCCAGCAGCGGGGACGGAGAATCGGATGGCTACACCTTC. This codes for CASSGDGESDGYTF.

The rearrangement links TRBV10-1 to TRBJ2-3; 8 nucleotides match TRBD1. This CDR3 spans 17 amino acids. The trim removed 5 bases at V and 0 bases at J, leaving 10 bases unmatched. The V gene's germline CDR1 is WNHNN and CDR2 SYGVQD (reference sequence). This chain's CDR3 is CASSPGTGSPSTDTQYF. CDR3 sequence (DNA): TGCGCCAGCAGTCCAGGGACAGGCTCCCCTAGCACAGATACGCAGTATTTT.

This clonotype occurred a few times. The DNA of the CDR3 is TGTGCCATGTCTGGACACCAGAACACTGAAGCTTTCTTT. It encodes CAMSGHQNTEAFF. The chain joins TRBV10-3 to TRBJ1-1, with D possibly matching TRBD1 (5 bases). The V gene's germline CDR1 is ENHRY and CDR2 SYGVKD. The CDR3 length is 13 residues. V was cut by 9 bases and J by 1 base, with 12 bases left in between.

A few counts support this clonotype. The chain links TRBV25-1 to TRBJ2-7, with D unclear. V gave up 4 bases and J gave up 5 bases, with 15 bases separating them. The CDR3 runs 14 residues. CDR1 MGHDK and CDR2 SYGVNS come from the germline V gene. CDR3 DNA: TGTGCCAGCAGTGTTCGCCTCTCTCTCGACGAGCAGTACTTC. Translating it yields CASSVRLSLDEQYF.

The V call is TRBV10-3, the J call TRBJ2-7, with D unclear. V was pared by 3 bases and J by 7 bases, with 10 bases between. This CDR3 has 12 residues. CDR1 is ENHRY and CDR2 is SYGVKD in the germline V gene. In DNA form, the CDR3 reads TGTGCCATCAGTGATGGCCACCCGGAGCAGTACTTC. Protein sequence: CAISDGHPEQYF.

This CDR3 reads CASSLIARGTGSNQPQHF. Here the CDR3 DNA reads TGTGCCAGCAGCTTAATAGCCCGCGGGACAGGTAGCAATCAGCCCCAGCATTTT. The chain is built from TRBV7-9 and TRBJ1-5; 8 bases match TRBD1. The CDR3 consists of 18 residues. CDR1 SEHNR and CDR2 FQNEAQ come from the germline V gene (reference sequence). The V and J ends lost 2 bases and 0 bases, in that order; junction bases with no gene match: 9. The whole variable domain, remainder taken from reference TRBV7-9 and TRBJ1-5, is DTGVSQNPRHKITKRGQNVTFRCDPISEHNRLYWYRQTLGQGPEFLTYFQNEAQLEKSRLLSDRFSAERPKGSFSTLEIQRTEQGDSAMYLCASSLIARGTGSNQPQHFGDGTRLSIL.

The J gene is TRBJ2-1, the V gene TRBV28; 13 bases map to TRBD2. Trimming took 3 bases from V and 6 from J; bases not matched to a gene: 5. This CDR3 region has 16 residues. Germline CDR1 reads MDHEN; CDR2 reads SYDVKM. CDR3 amino acids: CASSFHGTSGVNEQFF. The CDR3 DNA follows: TGTGCCAGCAGTTTCCACGGGACTAGCGGGGTCAATGAGCAGTTCTTC.

In its sample, this clonotype was seen a few times. The chain employs TRBV5-5 and TRBJ2-7; 7 bases align to TRBD1. From germline, CDR1 is SGHKS and CDR2 YYEKEE (reference sequence). V shed 0 bases and J 0 bases; nucleotides not matched to a gene: 3. CDR3 length: 15 residues. As DNA, the CDR3 is TGTGCCAGCAGCTTGGACAGGGGCCCCTCCTACGAGCAGTACTTC. It specifies CASSLDRGPSYEQYF.

This chain links TRBV13 with TRBJ1-1; D is uncertain. CDR3 length equals 12 residues. Germline CDR1 PRHDT, CDR2 FYEKMQ (reference sequence). Trimming shortened V by 5 bases and J by 0 bases, and 4 bases separated the two germline ends. The chain's CDR3 is CASSQMNTEAFF. The CDR3 region has the DNA TGTGCCAGCAGCCAAATGAACACTGAAGCTTTCTTT. The full variable domain, completed using reference TRBV13 and TRBJ1-1, is AAGVIQSPRHLIKEKRETATLKCYPIPRHDTVYWYQQGPGQDPQFLISFYEKMQSDKGSIPDRFSAQQFSDYHSELNMSSLELGDSALYFCASSQMNTEAFFGQGTRLTVV.

This clonotype was observed a handful of times. This rearrangement joins TRBV7-2 to TRBJ1-1; 8 bases line up with TRBD1. Germline-derived CDR1 and CDR2 are SGHTA and FQGNSA. With 5 bases clipped from V and 4 bases from J, the junction kept 9 bases outside the gene matches. The CDR3 is 15 amino acids. The CDR3 spells CASSRRTGSSTEAFF. In nucleotides, the CDR3 is TGTGCCAGCAGCCGTCGGACAGGGAGTAGCACTGAAGCTTTCTTT.

The genes are TRBV5-4 and TRBJ1-1, with TRBD1 matching 8 bases. V shed 2 bases, J shed 2 bases, and the junction held 5 bases outside the gene matches. Germline V gene lookup returns CDR1 SGHNT and CDR2 YYREEE (reference sequence). The CDR3 has 15 residues. CDR3: CASSLEDRANTEAFF. Written as DNA, the CDR3 is TGTGCCAGCAGCTTAGAGGACAGGGCCAACACTGAAGCTTTCTTT. Complete variable domain (other parts from reference TRBV5-4 and TRBJ1-1): ETGVTQSPTHLIKTRGQQVTLRCSSQSGHNTVSWYQQALGQGPQFIFQYYREEENGRGNFPPRFSGLQFPNYSSELNVNALELDDSALYLCASSLEDRANTEAFFGQGTRLTVV.